Each of the 19 T cell receptor beta chains below was sequenced from the same sample in a study of identical twins. Via MiXCR, TCRdb re-called the 5' RACE reads, giving one row per CDR3 protein. Of roughly 570,000 distinct CDR3 sequences listed, approximately 9.6% are singletons. The same sample was also used in a study of yellow fever vaccine responses in identical twins.

The specimen sequenced was PBMCs. The receptors derive from a woman between 18 and 29 years old in good health.

The rearrangement joins TRBV10-3 to TRBJ2-3, with TRBD2 identical over 7 bases. V trimming: 2 bases; J trimming: 1 base; junction bases outside the gene matches: 6. CDR1 is ENHRY and CDR2 is SYGVKD in the germline V gene. CDR3 size: 16 residues. The DNA for the CDR3 is TGTGCCATCAGTGAGAGGGGCAGCGGGGGCACAGATACGCAGTATTTT. Translating gives CAISERGSGGTDTQYF.

There are many counts of this clonotype. The V call is TRBV10-3, the J call TRBJ2-3; TRBD1 might be the D (6 bases). CDR1 and CDR2 (germline): ENHRY, SYGVKD. This CDR3 contains 17 residues. Trimming took 2 bases from V and 1 from J, leaving 16 bases between them. In nucleotides, the CDR3 is TGTGCCATCAGTGAGCCCAACAGGGTTGGCCGCACAGATACGCAGTATTTT. This codes for CAISEPNRVGRTDTQYF.

This clonotype was seen a handful of times. The CDR3 DNA follows: TGTGCCAGCACCCATATTAGCACCATATATTTT. Its protein is CASTHISTIYF. This chain links TRBV6-5 with TRBJ1-3; the D is unclear. V lost 7 bases to trimming and J lost 9 bases, with 10 bases between them. The CDR3 has 11 residues. Looked up from germline, CDR1 is MNHEY and CDR2 is SVGAGI.

The chain links TRBV15 to TRBJ2-7, with 10 bases that match TRBD1. The trim removed 6 bases at V and 5 bases at J, leaving 4 bases unmatched. Germline assignment: CDR1 LNHNV and CDR2 YYDKDF (reference sequence). This CDR3 has 13 amino acids. The CDR3 here is CATSGTGVHEQYF. The CDR3 coding sequence is TGTGCCACCAGTGGGACAGGGGTCCACGAGCAGTACTTC.

V is TRBV29-1 and J is TRBJ1-1; D might be TRBD1 (5 bases). Germline V gene sequence: CDR1 SQVTM, CDR2 ANQGSEA. V dropped 3 bases and J dropped 6 bases, with 14 bases sitting between them. The CDR3 sequence is 13 residues long. The CDR3 coding sequence is TGCAGCGTTGATTGGGACCTGAGACCTGAAGCTTTCTTT. Its protein product is CSVDWDLRPEAFF.

This clonotype turned up a few times. The chain couples TRBV12-3 or TRBV12-4 to TRBJ2-7; possibly TRBD2 for D (6 bases). Trimming stripped 3 bases from V and 0 bases from J, with 15 bases between. The CDR3 covers 16 residues. CDR3 bases: TGTGCCAGCAGTTTGACGAGCGGGCTCAGCTCCTACGAGCAGTACTTC. As protein: CASSLTSGLSSYEQYF.

This chain links TRBV6-4 with TRBJ2-1; perhaps TRBD1 as D (5 bases). The V gene's germline CDR1 is MRHNA and CDR2 SNTAGT. There are 13 residues in the CDR3. The V and J ends lost 5 bases and 8 bases respectively, with 13 bases between them. The CDR3 spells CASSTTEIDEQFF. The CDR3 DNA sequence: TGTGCCAGCAGTACGACAGAGATCGATGAGCAGTTCTTC.

Here the CDR3 DNA reads TGTGCCAGCAGCCCCCGTGTGAGGGAGGCCGCCTACGAGCAGTACTTC. As protein: CASSPRVREAAYEQYF. The chain uses TRBV11-1 and TRBJ2-7; the D gene is possibly TRBD2 (6 bases). Trimming took off 5 bases at V and 2 bases at J, with 19 bases between the two ends. This CDR3 has 16 amino acids. Germline V CDR1 and CDR2: SGHAT, FQDESV (reference sequence).

J is TRBJ2-5 and V is TRBV29-1; TRBD1 matches 10 bases. V gave up 7 bases and J gave up 4 bases; unmatched junction bases: 6. The CDR3 is 13 amino acids. Germline V gene sequence: CDR1 SQVTM, CDR2 ANQGSEA. DNA for the CDR3: TGCAGCGCCGTGGACAGGGGGTCAGAGACCCAGTACTTC. This encodes CSAVDRGSETQYF.

V usage is TRBV12-3 or TRBV12-4 and J usage is TRBJ1-2; unclear D gene. The germline V and J ends were trimmed by 4 bases and 6 bases, with 12 bases remaining between them. CDR3 length: 13 amino acids. The CDR3 loop reads CASSSEGSDGYTF. Here the CDR3 DNA reads TGTGCCAGCAGTTCGGAGGGCTCGGATGGCTACACCTTC.

The V call is TRBV27, the J call TRBJ1-6; D perhaps matches TRBD1 (5 bases). The CDR3 is made up of 13 amino acids. Per the germline V gene, CDR1 is MNHEY and CDR2 is SMNVEV (reference sequence). The V gene lost 3 bases and the J gene lost 14 bases, with 14 bases spanning the gap. The CDR3 nucleotides are TGTGCCAGCAGTTTCCCCGGGGGTGGGTCCCTCCACTTT. This gives the protein CASSFPGGGSLHF.

About this clonotype: The junction departs from germline at one end; a sequencing error may be responsible. The rearrangement uses TRBV4-1 and TRBJ2-3; TRBD1 is a possible D gene (5 bases). The CDR3 is made up of 14 amino acids. CDR1 is MGHRA, CDR2 YSYEKL, per germline. CDR3 bases: TGCGCCATCAGCCAAGGACAAGGCACAGATACGCAGTATTTT. Translation: CAISQGQGTDTQYF.

In its sample, this clonotype was seen a few times. The V call is TRBV20-1, the J call TRBJ1-6, with a tentative D call TRBD1 (6 bases). In germline, CDR1 is DFQATT, CDR2 SNEGSKA (reference sequence). Trimming removed 7 bases from V and 0 bases from J, with 10 bases in between. CDR3 length: 14 residues. The CDR3 bases are TGCAGTGTAACAGGGACCTCCTATAATTCACCCCTCCACTTT. It is translated as CSVTGTSYNSPLHF.

This chain joins TRBV7-9 and TRBJ2-1; 10 bases are a match to TRBD2. With V trimmed by 3 bases and J by 8 bases, 7 bases remained unmatched. The CDR3 sequence is 15 residues long. CDR1 is SEHNR and CDR2 is FQNEAQ in the germline V gene (reference sequence). CDR3 residues: CASSFFGLAGDEQFF. The CDR3 bases are TGTGCCAGCAGCTTCTTTGGGCTAGCGGGAGATGAGCAGTTCTTC.

This sequence joins TRBV3-1 and TRBJ2-7; no clear D. The V end lost 4 bases, the J end lost 1 base, and 17 bases lay between the germline ends. This CDR3 is built from 16 residues. Per germline, CDR1 LGHDT and CDR2 YNNKEL (reference sequence). The CDR3 is CASSPTSRSYSYEQYF. The CDR3 DNA follows: TGTGCCAGCAGCCCAACCAGCCGCAGCTATTCCTACGAGCAGTACTTC.

This clonotype was detected ten times or more. J is TRBJ2-1 and V is TRBV6-5; 7 bases are shared with TRBD1. This CDR3 region has 14 residues. Trimming removed 0 bases from V and 10 bases from J; junction bases left unmatched: 6. Germline-derived CDR1 and CDR2 are MNHEY and SVGAGI. DNA of the CDR3: TGTGCCAGCAGTTACTCTGACAGGGTGCGAGAGCAGTTCTTC. Protein sequence: CASSYSDRVREQFF.

The V call is TRBV28, the J call TRBJ2-5; perhaps TRBD1 as D (6 bases). The germline CDR1 and CDR2 sequences are MDHEN and SYDVKM. The CDR3 covers 13 residues. Trimming removed 5 bases at V and 3 bases at J, with 10 bases between. The CDR3 DNA reads as TGTGCCAGCAGTGGTAGACAGGAAGAGACCCAGTACTTC. Encoded protein: CASSGRQEETQYF.

This clonotype was seen a handful of times. The chain employs TRBV6-1 and TRBJ1-1, with D perhaps matching TRBD1 (5 bases). Germline-derived CDR1 and CDR2 are MNHNS and SASEGT. With 7 bases removed from V and 4 bases from J, the gap between germline ends came to 13 bases. CDR3 size: 13 residues. The CDR3 DNA sequence: TGTGCCAGCACCCCTGGGACGGGCACTGAAGCTTTCTTT. It codes for CASTPGTGTEAFF.

This sequence joins TRBV5-1 and TRBJ2-7, with D possibly called TRBD1 or TRBD2 (5 bases each). Germline V gene lookup returns CDR1 SGHRS and CDR2 YFSETQ. V gave up 5 bases and J gave up 7 bases, with 19 bases separating them. This CDR3 is built from 14 residues. The CDR3 reads CASSNTDGGGEQYF. The CDR3, as DNA: TGCGCCAGCAGTAATACAGATGGGGGTGGGGAGCAGTACTTC.